This T cell receptor (beta chain) was retrieved from a study of CD8+CD57+ T cells in acquired aplastic anemia. Across the whole study: The mean DNA yield obtained from sorted CD4+ and CD8+ cells came to around 3 ug.

For CDR3 and TCR beta VDJ profiling, genomic DNA was the template used. TCRdb used MiXCR to reprocess the reads, holding one entry per CDR3 protein. Found here are 150,000 to 200,000 distinct CDR3 sequences, around 48% of them singletons; the top ten hold 1.8%. CDR1 and CDR2 from the germline V gene are SGHNT and YYREEE (reference sequence). Deletions cut 4 bases from V and 2 bases from J, with 15 bases between. CDR3 size: 15 residues. With respect to this clonotype: Its antigen is not known.

Those patients picked for sequencing had displayed CD8+CD57+ cell expansion on flow cytometry. The enrolled patients all had severe acquired aplastic anemia. Blood sampling was performed on the patients, and none of them had received therapy by then. The study, taken as a whole, reports: No significant patient-versus-control difference appeared in CD8+ Simpson's diversity.

The source material was sorted CD4+, CD8+, or CD8+CD57+ T cells (not recorded which) from PBMCs. This TCR was recovered from a human donor with aplastic anemia. The genes are TRBV5-4 and TRBJ2-5; D not certain. CDR3 region: CASSPDGVEQETQYF. The DNA of the CDR3 is TGTGCCAGCAGCCCTGATGGGGTCGAACAAGAGACCCAGTACTTC.